This TCR beta chain derives from a study of glioma-infiltrating T cells. TCR alpha and beta CDR3 regions were amplified from RNA using iRepertoire nested multiplex PCR. Tissue mRNA or PBMC total RNA, roughly 100-400 ng, went into one-step reverse transcription and amplification. TCRdb independently ran MiXCR on the multiplex PCR reads; one entry per CDR3 protein. The sample contains approximately 110,000 distinct CDR3 sequences, 25% to 30% of which appear only once. Study results and limitations: Above-expected tissue-blood divergence occurred in all gliomas, most in low-grade ones. CDR3 overlap between tissue and blood was very small.

There are 19 residues in the CDR3. CDR1 is SGHTA, CDR2 FQGNSA, per germline. Details on this clonotype: Its antigen remains unknown. This likely comes from a read error, as the CDR3 has no conserved phenylalanine or tryptophan at its end.

The clonotype originates from a human donor with low-grade glioma or glioblastoma, undergoing nonglioma brain surgery, or in good health (not recorded which). The V gene is TRBV7-2, the J gene TRBJ1-1; D is possibly TRBD1 (6 bases). Sequenced sample: glioma tissue, nonneoplastic brain tissue, or PBMCs (not recorded which). The CDR3, as DNA: TGTGCCAGCAGCGTCCAATGGAGAGGGGCAGGGGATCGGAACACTAAAGCTTTCCTT. It specifies CASSVQWRGAGDRNTKAFL.